The source of this TCR beta chain is a study of T cells after somatic rescue of genetic block. Sequencing was performed with immunoSEQ multiplex PCR; in TCRdb, only in-frame clones are kept and a portion is missing. The sample lists approximately 67,000 clones, around 90% occurring once. V lost 3 bases, J lost 3 bases, and 3 bases stayed unmatched. The germline V gene has CDR1 MRHNA and CDR2 SNTAGT. This CDR3 contains 15 residues. The receptor was derived from a man in his forties. The sample was peripheral blood mononuclear cells (PBMCs). The V and J genes are TRBV6-4 and TRBJ2-3; TRBD2 agrees at 10 bases. CDR3 bases: TGTGCCAGCAGTGAAACTAGCGGGGTTACAGATACGCAGTATTTT. Amino acid sequence: CASSETSGVTDTQYF.